Below, one T cell receptor beta chain is given with its context. Its target is not known. Here immunoSEQ multiplex PCR was the method, and the copy in TCRdb shows in-frame clones only, minus some. There are about 680,000 clones in the sample; 89% occur only once, and roughly 1.5% lies in the top ten. This entry comes from a study of Ad26.COV2.S vaccination and SARS-CoV-2 variants. General observations from the study: The authors reported substantial breadth in spike-specific CD8+ and CD4+ T cell responses after vaccination.

CDR3 size: 15 residues. Germline V gene sequence: CDR1 SGHRS, CDR2 YFSETQ. V was pared by 1 base and J by 7 bases, with 14 bases between. Treatment reported: some 20 received Ad26.COV2.S at low or high dose, single or two shots; about 5 received placebo; per-sample allocation not given. Repertoires come from day 63 after the first vaccine or placebo injection. The sample in question was peripheral blood, obtained in a trial of Ad26.COV2.S vaccine versus placebo. The chain joins TRBV5-1 to TRBJ2-2; possible D gene TRBD2, 5 bases. This sequence originates from a person aged 18-65 years who received the Ad26.COV2.S COVID-19 vaccine or a placebo. Written as DNA, the CDR3 is TGCGCCAGCAGCTTGCGTGGGAGTAACGACGGGGAGCTGTTTTTT. Translating gives CASSLRGSNDGELFF.